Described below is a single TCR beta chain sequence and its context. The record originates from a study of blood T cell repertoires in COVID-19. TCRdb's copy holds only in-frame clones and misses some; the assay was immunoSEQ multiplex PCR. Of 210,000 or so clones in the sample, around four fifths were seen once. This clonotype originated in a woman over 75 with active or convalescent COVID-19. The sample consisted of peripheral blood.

CDR3 nucleotide sequence: TGTGCCAGTTGGCAGGGGATTCAGCCCCAGCATTTT. Its protein product is CASWQGIQPQHF. The chain links TRBV28 to TRBJ1-5; D perhaps matches TRBD1 (6 bases). Germline CDR1 and CDR2: MDHEN and SYDVKM. The CDR3 has 12 residues. Trimming shortened V by 9 bases and J by 6 bases, and 12 bases separated the two germline ends.